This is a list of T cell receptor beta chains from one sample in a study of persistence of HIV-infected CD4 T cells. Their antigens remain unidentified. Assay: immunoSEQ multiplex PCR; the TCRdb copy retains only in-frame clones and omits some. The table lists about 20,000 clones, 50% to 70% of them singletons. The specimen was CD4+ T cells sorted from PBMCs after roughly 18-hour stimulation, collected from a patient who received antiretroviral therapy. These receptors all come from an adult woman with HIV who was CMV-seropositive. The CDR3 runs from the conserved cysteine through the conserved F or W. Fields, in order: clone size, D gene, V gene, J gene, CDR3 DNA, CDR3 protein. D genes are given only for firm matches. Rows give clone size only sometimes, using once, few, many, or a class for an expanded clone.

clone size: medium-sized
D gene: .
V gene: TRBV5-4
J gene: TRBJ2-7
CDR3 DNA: TGTGCCAGCAGCTTAATGATCTGGAGCGAGCAGTACTTC
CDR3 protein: CASSLMIWSEQYF

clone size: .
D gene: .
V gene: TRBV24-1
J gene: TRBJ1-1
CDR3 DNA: TGTGCCACCAGTGACCCATTAGCCACTGAAGCTTTCTTT
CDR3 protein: CATSDPLATEAFF

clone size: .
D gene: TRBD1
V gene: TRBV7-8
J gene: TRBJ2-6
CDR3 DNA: TGTGCCAGCAGCTCAGTTGACAGGGGGTCCATCTCTGGGGCCAACGTCCTGACTTTC
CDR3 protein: CASSSVDRGSISGANVLTF

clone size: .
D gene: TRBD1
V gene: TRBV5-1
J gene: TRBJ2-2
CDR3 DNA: TGCGCCAGCAGCTCTGGGACAGGGTTATGGACCGGGGAGCTGTTTTTT
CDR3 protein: CASSSGTGLWTGELFF

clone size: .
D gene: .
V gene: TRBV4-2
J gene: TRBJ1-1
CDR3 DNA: TGTGCCAGCAGCCCCGACAACTTGCGGTTCGGCACTGAAGCTTTCTTT
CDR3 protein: CASSPDNLRFGTEAFF

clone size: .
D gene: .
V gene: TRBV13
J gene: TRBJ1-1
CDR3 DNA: TGTGCCAGCGGGGTTTTAACTTCGAACACTGAAGCTTTCTTT
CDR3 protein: CASGVLTSNTEAFF

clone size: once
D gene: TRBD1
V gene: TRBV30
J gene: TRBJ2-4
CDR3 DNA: TGTGCCTGGAGCCCGGGACAGGGGATTCGGAACATTCAGTACTTC
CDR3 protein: CAWSPGQGIRNIQYF

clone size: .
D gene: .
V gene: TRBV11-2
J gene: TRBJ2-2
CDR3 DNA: TGTGCCAGCAGTCCTCAGAACACCGGGGAGCTGTTTTTT
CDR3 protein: CASSPQNTGELFF

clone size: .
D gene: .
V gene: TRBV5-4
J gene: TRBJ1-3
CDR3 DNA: TGTGCCAGCAGCTTGGGGCACGGGCTCGGAAACACCATATATTTT
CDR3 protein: CASSLGHGLGNTIYF

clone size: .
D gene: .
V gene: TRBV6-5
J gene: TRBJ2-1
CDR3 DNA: TGTGCCAGTACAGCAAAAACCTCGTACAATGAGCAGTTCTTC
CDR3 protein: CASTAKTSYNEQFF

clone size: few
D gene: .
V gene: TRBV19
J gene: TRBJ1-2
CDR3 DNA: TGTGCCAGTAGCCCCGGACAGAAAATTTATGGCTACACCTTC
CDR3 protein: CASSPGQKIYGYTF

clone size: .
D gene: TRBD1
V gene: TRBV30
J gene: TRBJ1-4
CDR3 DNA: TGTGCCTGGAGACCTGTGGGGACAGGGCAGAGAGAAAAACTGTTTTTT
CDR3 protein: CAWRPVGTGQREKLFF

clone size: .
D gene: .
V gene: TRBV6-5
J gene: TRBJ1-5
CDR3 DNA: TGTGCCAGCATCATTAGAGGTAGCAATCAGCCCCAGCATTTT
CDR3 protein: CASIIRGSNQPQHF

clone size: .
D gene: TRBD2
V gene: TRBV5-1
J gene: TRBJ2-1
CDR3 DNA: TGCGCCAGCAGCTTACTAGCGGGGGAGTACAATGAGCAGTTCTTC
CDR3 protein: CASSLLAGEYNEQFF

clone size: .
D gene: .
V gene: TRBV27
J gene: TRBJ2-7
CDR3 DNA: TGTGCCAGCAGTCTCCAAGGCGGCAGCTCCTACGAGCAGTACTTC
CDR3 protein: CASSLQGGSSYEQYF

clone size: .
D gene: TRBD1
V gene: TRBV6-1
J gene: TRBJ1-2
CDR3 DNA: TGTGCCAGCAGTGCTACGACAGGGTCTTTCGGGGGTGGCTACACCTTC
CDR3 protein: CASSATTGSFGGGYTF

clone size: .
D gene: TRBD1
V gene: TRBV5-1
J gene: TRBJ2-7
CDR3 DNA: TGCGCCAGCCGATTACAGGGGGCCTCCTACGAGCAGTACTTC
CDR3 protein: CASRLQGASYEQYF

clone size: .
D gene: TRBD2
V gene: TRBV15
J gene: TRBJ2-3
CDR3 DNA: TGTGCCACCAGCAGACCGGGGGGATTCACAGATACGCAGTATTTT
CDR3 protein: CATSRPGGFTDTQYF

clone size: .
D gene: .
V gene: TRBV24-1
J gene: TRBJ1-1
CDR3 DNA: TGTGCCACCAGTCCCGGGCAGGGCAGGAATGAAGCTTTCTTT
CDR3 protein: CATSPGQGRNEAFF

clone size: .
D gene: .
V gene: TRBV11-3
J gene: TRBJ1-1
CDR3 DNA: TGTGCCAGCAGCTTAGGTCCCCAGACTGAAGCTTTCTTT
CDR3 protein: CASSLGPQTEAFF

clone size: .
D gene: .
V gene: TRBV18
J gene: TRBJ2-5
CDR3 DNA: TGTGCCAGCTCACCAAACCGGGGGACGGAGACCCAGTACTTC
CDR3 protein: CASSPNRGTETQYF

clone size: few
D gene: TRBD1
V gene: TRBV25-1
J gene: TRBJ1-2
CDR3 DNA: TGTGCCAGCAGTGAGAACACAGGGGAAAGGTATGGCTACACCTTC
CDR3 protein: CASSENTGERYGYTF

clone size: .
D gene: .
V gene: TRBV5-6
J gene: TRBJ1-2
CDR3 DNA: TGTGCCAGCAGCTTAATGAACTATGGCTACACCTTC
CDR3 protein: CASSLMNYGYTF

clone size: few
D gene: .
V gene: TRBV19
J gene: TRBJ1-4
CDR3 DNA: TGTGCCAGTAGTACGGACAGTCGAGCGAATGAAAAACTGTTTTTT
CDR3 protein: CASSTDSRANEKLFF

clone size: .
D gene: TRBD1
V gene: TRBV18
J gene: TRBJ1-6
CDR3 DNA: TGTGCCAGCTCACGGGGACAGGGGTCAAGTTCACCCCTCCACTTT
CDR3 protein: CASSRGQGSSSPLHF

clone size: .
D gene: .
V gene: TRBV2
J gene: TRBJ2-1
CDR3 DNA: TGTGCCAGCAGTTTTAACTACCGTGATGAGCAGTTCTTC
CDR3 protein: CASSFNYRDEQFF

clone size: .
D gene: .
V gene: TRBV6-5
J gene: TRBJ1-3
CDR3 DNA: TGTGCCAGCAGTCGGACAGCGAGCTCTGGAAACACCATATATTTT
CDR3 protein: CASSRTASSGNTIYF

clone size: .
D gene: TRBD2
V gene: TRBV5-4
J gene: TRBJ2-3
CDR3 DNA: TGTGCCAGCAGCCCCCCCCCTAGCGGTGGCCCCGTTACGCAGTATTTT
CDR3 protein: CASSPPPSGGPVTQYF

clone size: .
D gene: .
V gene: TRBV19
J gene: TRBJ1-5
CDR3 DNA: TGTGCCAGTAGTATAGAAGACAGGCAGCCCCAGCATTTT
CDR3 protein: CASSIEDRQPQHF

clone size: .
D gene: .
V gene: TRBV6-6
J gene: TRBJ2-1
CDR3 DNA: TGTGCCAGCAGGGAAGAGGACAATGAGCAGTTCTTC
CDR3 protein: CASREEDNEQFF

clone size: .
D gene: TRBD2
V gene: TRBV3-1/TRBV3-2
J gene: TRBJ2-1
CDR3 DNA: TGTGCCAGCGGCCGCGGGGGACCGGCCTACAATGAGCAGTTCTTC
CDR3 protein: CASGRGGPAYNEQFF

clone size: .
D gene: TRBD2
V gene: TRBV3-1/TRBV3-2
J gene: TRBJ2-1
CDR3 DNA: TGTGCCAGCAGCACCCGAAAACTAGCGGGTACCTCGGTCAGTGAGCAGTTCTTC
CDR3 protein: CASSTRKLAGTSVSEQFF

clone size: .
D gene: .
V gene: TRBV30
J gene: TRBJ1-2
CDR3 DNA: TGTGCCTGGACGGTTCAGGGTAACTATGGCTACACCTTC
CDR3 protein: CAWTVQGNYGYTF

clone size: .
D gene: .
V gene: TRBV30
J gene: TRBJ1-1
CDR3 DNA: TGTGCCTGGAGTAGGTGGGGCAGTCCCAAGAACACTGAAGCTTTCTTT
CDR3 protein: CAWSRWGSPKNTEAFF

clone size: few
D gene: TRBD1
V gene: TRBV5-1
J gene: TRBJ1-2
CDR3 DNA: TGCGCCAGCAGCGGGAGACAGGGACTAGGCTATGGCTACACCTTC
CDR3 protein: CASSGRQGLGYGYTF

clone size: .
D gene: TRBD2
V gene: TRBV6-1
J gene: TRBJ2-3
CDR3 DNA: TGTGCCAGCAGTGAAGTCGGAGGGGGACTAGTTTCAGATACGCAGTATTTT
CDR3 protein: CASSEVGGGLVSDTQYF

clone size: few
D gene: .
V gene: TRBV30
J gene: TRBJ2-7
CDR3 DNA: TGTGCCTGGAGTACCGGGGGTAAGCAGTACTTC
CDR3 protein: CAWSTGGKQYF

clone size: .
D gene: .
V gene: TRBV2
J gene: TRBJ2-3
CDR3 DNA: TGTGCCAGCAGTGAGACAGTTCTCACAGATACGCAGTATTTT
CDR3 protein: CASSETVLTDTQYF

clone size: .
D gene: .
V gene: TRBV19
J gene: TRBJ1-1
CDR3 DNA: TGTGCCAGTAGTATTGCCTCGTACACTGAAGCTTTCTTT
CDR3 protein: CASSIASYTEAFF

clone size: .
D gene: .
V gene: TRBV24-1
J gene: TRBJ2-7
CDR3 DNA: TGTGCCACCATGGGGGCAGGGCTCCGCCGTTACGAGCAGTACTTC
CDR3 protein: CATMGAGLRRYEQYF

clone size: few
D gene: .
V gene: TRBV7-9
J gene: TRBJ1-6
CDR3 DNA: TGTGCCAGCAGCTTAGTAGGTTTCGGTTCACCCCTCCACTTT
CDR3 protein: CASSLVGFGSPLHF

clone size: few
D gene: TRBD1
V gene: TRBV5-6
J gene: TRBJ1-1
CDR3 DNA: TGTGCCAGCAGCTCGCTGGACAGGGTGAACACTGAAGCTTTCTTT
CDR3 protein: CASSSLDRVNTEAFF

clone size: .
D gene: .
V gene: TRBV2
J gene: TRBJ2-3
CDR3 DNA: TGTGCCAGCAGGCCGGGACGGTCCAGGGATACGCAGTATTTT
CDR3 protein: CASRPGRSRDTQYF

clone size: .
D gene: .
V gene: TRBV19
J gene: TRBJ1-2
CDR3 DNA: TGTGCCAGTAGTAAAACAGCGTCCTATGGCTACACCTTC
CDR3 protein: CASSKTASYGYTF

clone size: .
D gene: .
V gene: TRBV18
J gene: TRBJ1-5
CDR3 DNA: TGTGCCAGCTCACCCGACAGTAATCAGCCCCAGCATTTT
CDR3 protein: CASSPDSNQPQHF

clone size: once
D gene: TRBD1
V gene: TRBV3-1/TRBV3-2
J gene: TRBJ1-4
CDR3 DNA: TGTGCCAGCAGCTCGCCCGGGACAGGGTGGGAAAAACTGTTTTTT
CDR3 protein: CASSSPGTGWEKLFF

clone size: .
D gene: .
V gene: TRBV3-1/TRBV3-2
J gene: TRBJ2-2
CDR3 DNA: TGTGCCAGCAGCCAAGAGCTGCGGCGGGACGCCGGGGAGCTGTTTTTT
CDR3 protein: CASSQELRRDAGELFF

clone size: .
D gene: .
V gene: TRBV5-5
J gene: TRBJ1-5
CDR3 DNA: TGTGCCAGCAGCCCCATGGCAGGGGTCGAACAGCCCCAGCATTTT
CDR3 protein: CASSPMAGVEQPQHF

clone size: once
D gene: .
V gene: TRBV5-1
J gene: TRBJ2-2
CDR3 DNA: TGCGCCAGCAGCCGAGACAGGGAGGGAACCGGGGAGCTGTTTTTT
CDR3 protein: CASSRDREGTGELFF

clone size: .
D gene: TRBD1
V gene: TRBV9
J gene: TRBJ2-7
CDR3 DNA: TGTGCCAGCAGCGTCGGACAGGTCTCCTACGAGCAGTACTTC
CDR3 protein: CASSVGQVSYEQYF

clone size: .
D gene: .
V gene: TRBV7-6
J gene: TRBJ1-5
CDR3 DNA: TGTGCCAGCAGCACCTCGGTAGACCAGCCCCAGCATTTT
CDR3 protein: CASSTSVDQPQHF

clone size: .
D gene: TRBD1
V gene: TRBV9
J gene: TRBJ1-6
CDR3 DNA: TGTGCCAGCAGTTCGACGACAGGGAGCAATTCACCCCTCCACTTT
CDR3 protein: CASSSTTGSNSPLHF

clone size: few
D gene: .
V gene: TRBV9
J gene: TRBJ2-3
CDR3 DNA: TGTGCCAGCAGCGTAGGAGGGGGGTATAGCACAGATACGCAGTATTTT
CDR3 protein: CASSVGGGYSTDTQYF

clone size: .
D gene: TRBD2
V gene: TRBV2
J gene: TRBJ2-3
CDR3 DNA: TGTGCCAGCAGTGAAGTGCGGGGGGGCGCCAGTAGCACAGATACGCAGTATTTT
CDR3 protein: CASSEVRGGASSTDTQYF

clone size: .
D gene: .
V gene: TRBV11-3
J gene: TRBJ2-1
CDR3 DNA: TGTGCCAGCAGCTTAAGTAACGGGGTCCATGAGCAGTTCTTC
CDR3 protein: CASSLSNGVHEQFF

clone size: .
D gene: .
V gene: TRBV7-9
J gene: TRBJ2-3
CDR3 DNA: TGTGCCAGCAGCTCCTCATTGGGGGATACGCAGTATTTT
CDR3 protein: CASSSSLGDTQYF

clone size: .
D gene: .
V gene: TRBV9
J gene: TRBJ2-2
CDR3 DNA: TGTGCCAGCAGCCCAAGAATCGCCGACGACCGGGAGCTGTTTTTT
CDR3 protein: CASSPRIADDRELFF